The sample holds many counts of the clone carrying this TCR beta chain. Its target is not known. The CDR3 extends over 15 amino acids. Trimming left V 3 bases short and J 7 bases short, with 16 bases between. Germline V lookup: CDR1 SGHRS, CDR2 YFSETQ. The record originates from a study of T cells in Graves' hyperthyroidism and ophthalmopathy. Regions amplified from RNA transcripts were the TCR beta CDR3 regions. TCR CDR3 regions were first amplified by RT-PCR with HTBI primers. TCRdb analysed the multiplex PCR reads with MiXCR anew, one entry per CDR3 protein. The table includes 640,000 or so distinct CDR3 sequences, about 15% detected once. Study results and limitations: Researchers report that a 13 V-J model separated ophthalmopathy from stable hyperthyroidism.

Clinical Activity Scores of at least 3, NOSPECS grades of at least 4 and durations under 3 months characterized ophthalmopathy patients. Extraction of PBMCs used roughly 9.4 ml of fresh peripheral blood. The sequencing input was blood. This chain connects TRBV5-1 to TRBJ2-2; the D call may be TRBD1 or TRBD2 (5 bases each). The TCR was taken from a woman aged 40 to 50 with Graves' ophthalmopathy. CDR3 loop: CASSSGTRRGGELFF. The CDR3 coding sequence is TGCGCCAGCAGCTCCGGGACCCGAAGGGGCGGGGAGCTGTTTTTT.